These 2 T cell receptor beta chains came from one sample sequenced in a study of T cells in Graves' hyperthyroidism and ophthalmopathy. The TCR beta CDR3 regions underwent amplification using RNA transcripts as the source. HTBI primers were the set used in a first-round RT-PCR of the TCR CDR3. TCRdb passed the multiplex PCR reads through MiXCR, listing each CDR3 protein once. The table lists 450,000 to 700,000 distinct CDR3 sequences, under 60% of them singletons, with over 15% in the top ten. The material sequenced was peripheral blood or thyroid tissue (not recorded which). All receptors come from an adult woman with Graves' disease, either hyperthyroidism or ophthalmopathy (not recorded which).

The chain couples TRBV7-2 to TRBJ2-5; TRBD2 matches at 8 bases. Germline assignment: CDR1 SGHTA and CDR2 FQGNSA. V lost 5 bases and J lost 7; bases outside the gene matches: 6. This CDR3 has 13 residues. The CDR3 bases are TGTGCCAGCAGCCCCCAAGCGGGAGCGACCCAGTACTTC. Encoded protein: CASSPQAGATQYF.

This clonotype was recorded many times. The genes are TRBV19 and TRBJ1-2; D is perhaps TRBD1 (5 bases). Germline V CDR1 and CDR2: LNHDA, SQIVND (reference sequence). This CDR3 region has 17 residues. With 3 bases removed from V and 2 bases from J, the gap between germline ends came to 19 bases. The CDR3 DNA sequence: TGTGCCAGTAGTATTGGGACTGGCCTGGGACTCAACTATGGCTACACCTTC. Translating gives CASSIGTGLGLNYGYTF.